This entry concerns a single TCR beta chain. The antigen this receptor binds is unknown. No base quality information exists; no much larger clone differs at one position. This sample was included in a study of blood T cell repertoires in COVID-19 (dated by TCRdb to the early 2020s). In terms of the full investigation: Collaborator samples came from the United States, Italy and Spain and covered acute and convalescent phases of COVID-19. Samples were obtained from the ongoing ImmuneRACE study (first 160 participants) and from over 1,000 subjects provided by 6 global collaborators. The sample metadata nearly always contained a de-identified subject ID, COVID-19 status, age in years and sex. Subjects who had been exposed to COVID-19, were actively infected with it, or had recovered from it provided the deeply sampled blood TCRbeta repertoires that made up the dataset. The prospective study material was composed of cDNA or gDNA derived from T cells, B-cell-depleted T cells, or PBMCs. Where available, HLA class I and class II types were taken from metadata supplied by the sample provider and were not determined by assay-based typing. The repertoires were made available in a free public database intended to serve as a resource for research on the immune response to SARS-CoV-2. Study-level results and caveats: The quantity of clinical and demographic metadata differed by source and by participant and was supplied without curation.

Enrolling through a virtual design, the prospective study's participants ranged in age from roughly 18 to 89 years and lived across some 23 United States geographic areas. To assign participants to cohorts, the prospective study relied on clinical history that participants themselves reported in a screening survey and a study questionnaire. ImmuneRACE Cohort 3 recovered participants were defined by two consecutive negative NP/OP PCR tests, healthcare professional clearance, or symptom resolution. Each participant in the prospective study had whole blood, serum and a nasopharyngeal or oropharyngeal swab collected by mobile phlebotomists. Additional blood draws and questionnaires over an approximately two-month period could optionally be provided by prospective study participants. Blood samples from the prospective study were shipped frozen or at room temperature prior to DNA extraction. TCRbeta CDR3 regions were amplified from genomic DNA by means of the immunoSEQ Assay, a bias-controlled multiplex PCR. The original pipeline was this. The number of nucleated cells in each sample was estimated from the amplification of reference gene primers within the assay. Sequence reads were collapsed and filtered to measure the absolute abundance of every unique TCRbeta CDR3 rearrangement. For each sample, productive Simpson clonality was calculated by taking the square root of Simpson's diversity index across productive rearrangements. In its TCRdb copy, this immuneACCESS table keeps in-frame sequences only and misses some clones. Where compared with another copy, unresolved V genes explain less than half of these, and the others have no known cause. The V and J calls and clone size were taken over from that table, and D and trimming were inferred from the DNA. The sample table lists some 330,000 clones, 86% of them with a count of one. The ten largest make up around 4.6% of the sample.

V is pared back by 3 bases and J by 6 bases, with 11 bases lying between the germline termini. The germline V gene (reference sequence) gives CDR1 as MNHEY and CDR2 as SMNVEV. The CDR3 starts with the cysteine, ends with the phenylalanine, and has 14 residues. Only CDR3 DNA is held: 42 bases, read in frame from base 1. The chain is made from TRBV27 and TRBJ2-2, and the D gene may be TRBD1, 6 bases matching. The sequence was obtained from a man aged 25 to 40 who had recovered from COVID-19. Sample: PBMCs or T cells enriched from blood (not recorded which). The nucleotide sequence reads as follows: TGTGCCAGCAGTTTGCTCAGGGGTGCCGGGGAGCTGTTTTTT. This yields the protein CASSLLRGAGELFF.